The clone carrying this T cell receptor beta chain was counted between two and nine times. Trimming pared 1 base from V and 11 bases from J, leaving 11 bases between. Germline CDR1 is MNHEY and CDR2 is SMNVEV (reference sequence). The CDR3 is 12 amino acids. This sample is part of a study of blood T cells in healthy people across ages. Alongside a J-beta primer mix, a sample-barcoded 5' primer served in a second PCR lasting about 6 to 12 cycles. Each cDNA molecule carried a tag from a template-switch adaptor that contained 12 random nucleotides. TCRdb re-called the 5' RACE reads with MiXCR, one entry per CDR3 protein. The sample shows roughly 1,500,000 distinct CDR3 sequences, roughly 40% of them seen only once.

V gene TRBV27 combines with J gene TRBJ2-5; D unclear. The sequenced sample consisted of blood. This TCR derives from a young woman in good health. The CDR3 region has the DNA TGTGCCAGCAGTTTATTGGGTGGGTGGCAGTACTTC. Its translation: CASSLLGGWQYF.